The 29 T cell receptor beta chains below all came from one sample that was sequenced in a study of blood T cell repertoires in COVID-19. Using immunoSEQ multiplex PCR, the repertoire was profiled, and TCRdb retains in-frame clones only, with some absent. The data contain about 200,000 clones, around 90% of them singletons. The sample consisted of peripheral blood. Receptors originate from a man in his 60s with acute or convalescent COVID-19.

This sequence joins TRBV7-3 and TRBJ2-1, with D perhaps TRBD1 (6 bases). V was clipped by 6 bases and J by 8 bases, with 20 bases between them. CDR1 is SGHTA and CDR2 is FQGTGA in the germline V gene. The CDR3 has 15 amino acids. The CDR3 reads CASRPTGTPRDEQFF. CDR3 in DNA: TGTGCCAGCAGACCCACCGGGACACCAAGGGATGAGCAGTTCTTC.

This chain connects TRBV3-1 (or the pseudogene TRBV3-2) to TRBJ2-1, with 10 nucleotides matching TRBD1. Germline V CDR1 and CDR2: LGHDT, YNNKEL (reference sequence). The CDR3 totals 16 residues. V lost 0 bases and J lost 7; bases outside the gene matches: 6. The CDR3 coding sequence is TGTGCCAGCAGCCAAGAACCGGGACAGGGGAGAAATGAGCAGTTCTTC. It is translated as CASSQEPGQGRNEQFF.

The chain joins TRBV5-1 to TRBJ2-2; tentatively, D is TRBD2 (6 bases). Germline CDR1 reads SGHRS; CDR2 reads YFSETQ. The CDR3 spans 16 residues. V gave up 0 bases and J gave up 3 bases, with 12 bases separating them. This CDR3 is CASSLARGDHTGELFF. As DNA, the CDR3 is TGCGCCAGCAGCTTGGCCCGCGGGGACCACACCGGGGAGCTGTTTTTT.

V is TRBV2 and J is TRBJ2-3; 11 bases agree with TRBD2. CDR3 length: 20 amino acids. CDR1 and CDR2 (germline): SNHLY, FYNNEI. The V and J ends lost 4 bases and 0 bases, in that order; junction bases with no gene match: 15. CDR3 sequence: CASSVPGTSGGNNSTDTQYF. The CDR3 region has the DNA TGTGCCAGCAGTGTACCAGGTACTAGCGGGGGCAACAATAGCACAGATACGCAGTATTTT.

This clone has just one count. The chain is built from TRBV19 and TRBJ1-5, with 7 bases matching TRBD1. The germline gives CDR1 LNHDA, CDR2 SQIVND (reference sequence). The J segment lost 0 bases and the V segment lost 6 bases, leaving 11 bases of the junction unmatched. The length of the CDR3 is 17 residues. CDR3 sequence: CASSRKGARDSNQPQHF. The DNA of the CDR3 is TGTGCCAGTAGCAGGAAGGGGGCTAGGGATAGCAATCAGCCCCAGCATTTT.

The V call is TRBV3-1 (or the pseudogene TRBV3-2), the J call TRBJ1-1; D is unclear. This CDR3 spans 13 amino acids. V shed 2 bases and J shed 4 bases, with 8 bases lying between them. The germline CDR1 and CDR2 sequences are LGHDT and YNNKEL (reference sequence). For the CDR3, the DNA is TGTGCCAGCAGCCAACACCGGGGCACTGAAGCTTTCTTT. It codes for CASSQHRGTEAFF.

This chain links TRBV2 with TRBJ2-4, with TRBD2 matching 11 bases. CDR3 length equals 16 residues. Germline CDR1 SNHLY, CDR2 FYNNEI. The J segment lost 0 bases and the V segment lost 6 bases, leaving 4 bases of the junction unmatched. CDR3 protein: CASRDTSGGAKNIQYF. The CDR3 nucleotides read TGTGCCAGCAGGGATACTAGCGGGGGAGCCAAAAACATTCAGTACTTC.

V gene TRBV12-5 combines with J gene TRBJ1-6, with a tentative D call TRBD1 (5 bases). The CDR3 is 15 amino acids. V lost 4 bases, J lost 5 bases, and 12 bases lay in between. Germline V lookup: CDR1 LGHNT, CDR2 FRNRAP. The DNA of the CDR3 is TGTGCTAGTGGTTCGTCTTTGGGGCATAATTCACCCCTCCACTTT. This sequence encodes CASGSSLGHNSPLHF.

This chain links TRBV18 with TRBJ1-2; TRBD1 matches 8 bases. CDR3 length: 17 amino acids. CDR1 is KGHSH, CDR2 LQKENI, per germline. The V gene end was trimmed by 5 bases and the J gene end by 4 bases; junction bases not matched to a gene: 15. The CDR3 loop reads CASSSGQGTTLLYGYTF. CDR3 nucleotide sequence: TGTGCCAGCTCATCAGGACAGGGAACCACGTTACTCTATGGCTACACCTTC.

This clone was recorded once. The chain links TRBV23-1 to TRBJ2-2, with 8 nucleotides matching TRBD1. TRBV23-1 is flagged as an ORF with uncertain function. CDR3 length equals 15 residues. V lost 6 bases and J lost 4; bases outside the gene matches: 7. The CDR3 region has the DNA TGCGCCAGCAGACGACAGGGGCGGACCACCGGGGAGCTGTTTTTT. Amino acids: CASRRQGRTTGELFF.

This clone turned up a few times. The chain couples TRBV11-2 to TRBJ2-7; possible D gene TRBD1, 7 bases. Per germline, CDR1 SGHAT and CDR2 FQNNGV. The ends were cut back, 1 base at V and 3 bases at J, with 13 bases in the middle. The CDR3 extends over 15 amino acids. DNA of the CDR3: TGTGCCAGCAGCTTAGTCGGCAGGGGGGACTACGAGCAGTACTTC. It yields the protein CASSLVGRGDYEQYF.

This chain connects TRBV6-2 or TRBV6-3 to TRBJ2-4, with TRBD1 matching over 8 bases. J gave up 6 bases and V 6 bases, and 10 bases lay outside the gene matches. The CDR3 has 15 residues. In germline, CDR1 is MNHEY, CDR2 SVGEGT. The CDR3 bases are TGTGCCAGCAGCCCACGGGGACAGGTTAGAAACATTCAGTACTTC. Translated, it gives CASSPRGQVRNIQYF.

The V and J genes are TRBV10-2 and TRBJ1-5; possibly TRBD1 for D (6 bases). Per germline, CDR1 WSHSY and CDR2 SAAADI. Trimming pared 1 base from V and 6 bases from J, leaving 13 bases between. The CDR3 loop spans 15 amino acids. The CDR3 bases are TGCGCCAGCAGTGAGTTTGGGGGCTTGAGTCAGCCCCAGCATTTT. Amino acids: CASSEFGGLSQPQHF.

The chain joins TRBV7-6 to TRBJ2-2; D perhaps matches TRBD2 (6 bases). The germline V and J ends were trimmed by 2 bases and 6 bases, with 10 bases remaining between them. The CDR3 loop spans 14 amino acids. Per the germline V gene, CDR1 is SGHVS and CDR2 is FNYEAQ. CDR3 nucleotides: TGTGCCAGCAGCTTATCTAGCGTCGCCGGGGAGCTGTTTTTT. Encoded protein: CASSLSSVAGELFF.

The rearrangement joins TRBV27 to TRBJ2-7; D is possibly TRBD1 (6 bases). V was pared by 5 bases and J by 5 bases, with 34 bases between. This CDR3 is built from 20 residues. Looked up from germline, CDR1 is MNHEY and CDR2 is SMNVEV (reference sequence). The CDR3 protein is CASSPPGRPRGTLSSHEQYF. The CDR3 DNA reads TGTGCCAGCAGTCCCCCTGGACGACCAAGGGGGACCCTTTCATCCCACGAGCAGTACTTC.

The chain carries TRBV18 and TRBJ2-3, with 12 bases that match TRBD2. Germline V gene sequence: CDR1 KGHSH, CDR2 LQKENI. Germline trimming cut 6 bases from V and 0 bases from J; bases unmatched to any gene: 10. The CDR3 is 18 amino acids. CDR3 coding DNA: TGTGCCAGCTCGCGCACTAGCGGGGGGACCTCTAGCACAGATACGCAGTATTTT. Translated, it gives CASSRTSGGTSSTDTQYF.

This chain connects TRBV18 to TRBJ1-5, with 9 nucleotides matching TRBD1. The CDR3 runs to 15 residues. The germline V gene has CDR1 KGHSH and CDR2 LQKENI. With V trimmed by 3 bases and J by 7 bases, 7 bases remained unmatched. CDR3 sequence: CASSPGTGREQPQHF. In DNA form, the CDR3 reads TGTGCCAGCTCACCGGGGACAGGGCGGGAACAGCCCCAGCATTTT.

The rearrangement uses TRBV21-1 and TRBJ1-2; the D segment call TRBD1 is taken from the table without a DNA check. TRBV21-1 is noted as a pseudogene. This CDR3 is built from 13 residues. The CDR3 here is CASSAWLSGGYTF. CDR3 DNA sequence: TGTGCCAGCAGCGCGTGGCTTTCAGGTGGCTACACCTTC.

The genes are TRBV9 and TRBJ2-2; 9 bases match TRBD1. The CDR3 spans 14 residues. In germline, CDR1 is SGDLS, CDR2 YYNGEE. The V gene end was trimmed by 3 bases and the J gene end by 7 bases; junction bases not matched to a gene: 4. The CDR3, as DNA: TGTGCCAGCAGCGGCGGACAGGGGATCGGGGAGCTGTTTTTT. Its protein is CASSGGQGIGELFF.

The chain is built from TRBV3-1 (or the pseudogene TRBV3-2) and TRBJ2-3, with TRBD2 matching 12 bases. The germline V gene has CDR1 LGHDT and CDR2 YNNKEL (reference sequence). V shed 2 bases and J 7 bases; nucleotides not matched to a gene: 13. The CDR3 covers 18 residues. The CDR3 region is CASSQLPHLAGGKNTQYF. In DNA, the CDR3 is TGTGCCAGCAGCCAACTCCCCCACCTAGCGGGGGGGAAGAATACGCAGTATTTT.

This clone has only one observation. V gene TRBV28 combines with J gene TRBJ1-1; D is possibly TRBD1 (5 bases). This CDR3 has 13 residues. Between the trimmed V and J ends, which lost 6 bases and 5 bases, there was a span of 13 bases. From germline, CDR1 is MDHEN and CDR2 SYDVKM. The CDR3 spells CASRAGGGTEAFF. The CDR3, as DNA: TGTGCCAGCAGGGCCGGGGGGGGAACTGAAGCTTTCTTT.

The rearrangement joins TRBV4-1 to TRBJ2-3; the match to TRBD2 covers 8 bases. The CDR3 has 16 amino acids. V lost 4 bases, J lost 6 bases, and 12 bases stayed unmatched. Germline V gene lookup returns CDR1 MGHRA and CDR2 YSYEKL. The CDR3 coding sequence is TGCGCCAGCAGCCTGCTCAGCGGGGGTTTCAGTGATACGCAGTATTTT. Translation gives CASSLLSGGFSDTQYF.

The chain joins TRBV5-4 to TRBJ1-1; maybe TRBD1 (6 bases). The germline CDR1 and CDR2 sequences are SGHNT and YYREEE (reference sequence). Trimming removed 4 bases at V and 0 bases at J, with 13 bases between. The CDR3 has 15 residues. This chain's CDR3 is CASSPPAGVNTEAFF. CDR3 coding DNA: TGTGCCAGCAGCCCCCCTGCAGGGGTGAACACTGAAGCTTTCTTT. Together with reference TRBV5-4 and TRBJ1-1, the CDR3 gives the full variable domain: ETGVTQSPTHLIKTRGQQVTLRCSSQSGHNTVSWYQQALGQGPQFIFQYYREEENGRGNFPPRFSGLQFPNYSSELNVNALELDDSALYLCASSPPAGVNTEAFFGQGTRLTVV.

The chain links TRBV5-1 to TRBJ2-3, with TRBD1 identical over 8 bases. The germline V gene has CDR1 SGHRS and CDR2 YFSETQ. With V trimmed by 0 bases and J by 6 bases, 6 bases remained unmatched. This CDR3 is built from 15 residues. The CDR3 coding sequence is TGCGCCAGCAGCTTGGCCCAGGGGGCGAGGGATACGCAGTATTTT. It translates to CASSLAQGARDTQYF.

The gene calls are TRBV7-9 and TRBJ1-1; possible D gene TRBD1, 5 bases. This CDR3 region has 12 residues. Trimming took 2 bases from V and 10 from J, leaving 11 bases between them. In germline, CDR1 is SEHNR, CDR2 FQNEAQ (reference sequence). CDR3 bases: TGTGCCAGCAGCTTAATAGGGGATGGAGCTTTCTTT. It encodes CASSLIGDGAFF.

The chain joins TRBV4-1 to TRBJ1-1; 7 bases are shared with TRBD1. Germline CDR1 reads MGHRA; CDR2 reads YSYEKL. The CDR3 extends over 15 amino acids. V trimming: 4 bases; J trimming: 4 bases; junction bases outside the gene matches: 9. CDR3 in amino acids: CASSPREGAGTEAFF. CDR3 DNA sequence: TGCGCCAGCAGCCCTCGCGAGGGGGCCGGCACTGAAGCTTTCTTT.

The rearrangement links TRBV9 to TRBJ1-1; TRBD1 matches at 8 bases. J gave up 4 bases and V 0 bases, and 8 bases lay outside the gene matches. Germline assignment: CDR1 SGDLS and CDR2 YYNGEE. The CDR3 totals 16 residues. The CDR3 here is CASSVAGAGGFTEAFF. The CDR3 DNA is TGTGCCAGCAGCGTAGCTGGGGCAGGGGGCTTCACTGAAGCTTTCTTT.

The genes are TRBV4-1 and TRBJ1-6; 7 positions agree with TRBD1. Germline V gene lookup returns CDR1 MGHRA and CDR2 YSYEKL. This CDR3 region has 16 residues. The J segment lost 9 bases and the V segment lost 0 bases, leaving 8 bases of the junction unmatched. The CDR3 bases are TGCGCCAGCAGCCAAGATCTCGGCAGGGGGAGTTCACCCCTCCACTTT. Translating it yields CASSQDLGRGSSPLHF.

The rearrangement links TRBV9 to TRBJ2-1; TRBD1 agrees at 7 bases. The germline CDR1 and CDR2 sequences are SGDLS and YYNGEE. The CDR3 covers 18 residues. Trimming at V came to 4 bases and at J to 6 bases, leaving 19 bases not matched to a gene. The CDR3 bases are TGTGCCAGCAGCCCCACCCGGGATAGCAGGGGGTCAGGCAATGAGCAGTTCTTC. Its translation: CASSPTRDSRGSGNEQFF.